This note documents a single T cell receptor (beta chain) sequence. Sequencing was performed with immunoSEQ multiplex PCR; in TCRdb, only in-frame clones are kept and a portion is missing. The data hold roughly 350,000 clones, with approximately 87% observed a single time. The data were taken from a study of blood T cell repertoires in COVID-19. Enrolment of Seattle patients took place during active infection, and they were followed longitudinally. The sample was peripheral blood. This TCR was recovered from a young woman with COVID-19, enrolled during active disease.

The CDR3 nucleotides are TGTGCCAGCAGGCAAACCCTGGCAGAAGAGACCCAGTACTTC. As protein: CASRQTLAEETQYF. This chain uses TRBV6-5 with TRBJ2-5; no firm D call. Deletions cut 6 bases from V and 3 bases from J, with 14 bases between. The CDR3 totals 14 residues. Germline CDR1 MNHEY, CDR2 SVGAGI.